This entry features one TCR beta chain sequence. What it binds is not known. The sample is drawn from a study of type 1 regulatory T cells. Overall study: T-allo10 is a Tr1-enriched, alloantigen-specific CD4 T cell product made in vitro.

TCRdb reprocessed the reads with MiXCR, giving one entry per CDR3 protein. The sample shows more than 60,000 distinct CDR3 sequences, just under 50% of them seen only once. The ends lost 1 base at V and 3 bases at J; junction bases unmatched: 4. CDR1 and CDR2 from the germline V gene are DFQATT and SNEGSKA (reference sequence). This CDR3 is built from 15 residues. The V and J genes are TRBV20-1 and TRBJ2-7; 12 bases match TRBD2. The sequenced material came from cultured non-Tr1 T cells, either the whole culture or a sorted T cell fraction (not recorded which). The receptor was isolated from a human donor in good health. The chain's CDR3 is CSARGTSGDYYEQYF. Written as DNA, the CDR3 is TGCAGTGCTAGAGGGACTAGCGGGGACTACTACGAGCAGTACTTC.